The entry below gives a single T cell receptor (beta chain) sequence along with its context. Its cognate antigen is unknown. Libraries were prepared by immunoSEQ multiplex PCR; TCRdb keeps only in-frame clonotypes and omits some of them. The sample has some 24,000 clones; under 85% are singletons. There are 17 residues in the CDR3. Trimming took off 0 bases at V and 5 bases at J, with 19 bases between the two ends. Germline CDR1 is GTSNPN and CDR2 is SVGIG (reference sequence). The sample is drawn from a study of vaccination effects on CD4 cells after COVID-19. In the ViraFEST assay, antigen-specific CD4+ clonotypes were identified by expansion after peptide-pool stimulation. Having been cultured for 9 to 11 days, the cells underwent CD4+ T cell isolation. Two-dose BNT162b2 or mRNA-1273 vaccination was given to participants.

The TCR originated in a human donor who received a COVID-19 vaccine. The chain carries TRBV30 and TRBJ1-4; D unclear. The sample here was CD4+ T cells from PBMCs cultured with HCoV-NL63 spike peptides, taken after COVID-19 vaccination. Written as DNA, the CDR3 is TGTGCCTGGAGTGTATTTGGCATACCTACCTCCAATGAAAAACTGTTTTTT. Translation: CAWSVFGIPTSNEKLFF.